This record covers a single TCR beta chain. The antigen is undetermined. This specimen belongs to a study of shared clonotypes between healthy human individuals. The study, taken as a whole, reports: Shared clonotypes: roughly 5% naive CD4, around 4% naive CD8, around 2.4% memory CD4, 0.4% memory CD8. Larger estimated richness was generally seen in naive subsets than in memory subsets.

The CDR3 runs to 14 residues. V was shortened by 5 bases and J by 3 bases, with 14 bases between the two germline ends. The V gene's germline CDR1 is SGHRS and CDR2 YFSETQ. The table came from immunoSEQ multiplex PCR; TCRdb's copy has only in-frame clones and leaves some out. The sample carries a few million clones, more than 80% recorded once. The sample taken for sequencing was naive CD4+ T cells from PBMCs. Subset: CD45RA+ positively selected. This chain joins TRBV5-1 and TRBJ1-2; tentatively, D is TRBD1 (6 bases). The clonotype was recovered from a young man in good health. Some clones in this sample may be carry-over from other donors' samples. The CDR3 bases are TGCGCCAGCAGGAAAGAACAGGGATACTATGGCTACACCTTC. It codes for CASRKEQGYYGYTF.